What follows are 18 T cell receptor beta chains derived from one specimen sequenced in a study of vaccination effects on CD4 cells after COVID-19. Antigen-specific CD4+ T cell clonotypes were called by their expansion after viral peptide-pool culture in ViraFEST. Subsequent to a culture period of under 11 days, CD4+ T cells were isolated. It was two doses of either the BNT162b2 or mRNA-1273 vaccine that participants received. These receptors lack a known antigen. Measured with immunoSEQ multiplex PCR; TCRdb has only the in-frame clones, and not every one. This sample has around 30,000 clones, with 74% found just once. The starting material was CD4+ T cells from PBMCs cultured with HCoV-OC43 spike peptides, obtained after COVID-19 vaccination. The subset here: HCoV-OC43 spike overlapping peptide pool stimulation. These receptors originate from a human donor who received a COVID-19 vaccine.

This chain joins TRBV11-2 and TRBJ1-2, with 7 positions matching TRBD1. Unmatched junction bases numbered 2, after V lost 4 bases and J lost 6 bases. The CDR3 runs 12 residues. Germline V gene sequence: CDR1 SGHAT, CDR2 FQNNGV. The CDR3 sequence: CASSSTGDGYTF. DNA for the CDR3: TGTGCCAGCAGCTCTACAGGGGATGGCTACACCTTC.

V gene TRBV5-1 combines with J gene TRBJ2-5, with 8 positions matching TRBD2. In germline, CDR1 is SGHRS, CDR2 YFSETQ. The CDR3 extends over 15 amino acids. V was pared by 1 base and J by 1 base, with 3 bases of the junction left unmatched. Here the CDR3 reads CASSLWAGGQETQYF. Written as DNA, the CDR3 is TGCGCCAGCAGCTTGTGGGCGGGGGGCCAAGAGACCCAGTACTTC.

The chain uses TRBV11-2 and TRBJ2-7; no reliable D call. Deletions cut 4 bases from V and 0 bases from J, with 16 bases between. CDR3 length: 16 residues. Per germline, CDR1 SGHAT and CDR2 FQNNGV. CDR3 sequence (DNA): TGTGCCAGCAGCTCCGTAGGGCGGAAGAGCTCCTACGAGCAGTACTTC. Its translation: CASSSVGRKSSYEQYF. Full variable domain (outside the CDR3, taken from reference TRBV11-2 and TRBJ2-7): EAGVAQSPRYKIIEKRQSVAFWCNPISGHATLYWYQQILGQGPKLLIQFQNNGVVDDSQLPKDRFSAERLKGVDSTLKIQPAKLEDSAVYLCASSSVGRKSSYEQYFGPGTRLTVT.

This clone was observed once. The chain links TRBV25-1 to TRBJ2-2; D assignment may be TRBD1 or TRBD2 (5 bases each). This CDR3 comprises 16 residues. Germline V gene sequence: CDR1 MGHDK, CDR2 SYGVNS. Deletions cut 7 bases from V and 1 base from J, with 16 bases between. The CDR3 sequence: CASKGPGPKNTGELFF. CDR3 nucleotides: TGTGCCAGCAAGGGACCGGGACCGAAGAACACCGGGGAGCTGTTTTTT.

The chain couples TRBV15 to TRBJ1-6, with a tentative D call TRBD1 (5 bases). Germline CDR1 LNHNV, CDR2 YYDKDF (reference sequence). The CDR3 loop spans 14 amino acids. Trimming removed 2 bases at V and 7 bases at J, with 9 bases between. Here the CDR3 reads CATSRQGGNSPLHF. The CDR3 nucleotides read TGTGCCACCAGCAGACAGGGAGGGAATTCACCCCTCCACTTT. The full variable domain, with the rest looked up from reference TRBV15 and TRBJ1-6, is DAMVIQNPRYQVTQFGKPVTLSCSQTLNHNVMYWYQQKSSQAPKLLFHYYDKDFNNEADTPDNFQSRRPNTSFCFLDIRSPGLGDTAMYLCATSRQGGNSPLHFGNGTRLTVT.

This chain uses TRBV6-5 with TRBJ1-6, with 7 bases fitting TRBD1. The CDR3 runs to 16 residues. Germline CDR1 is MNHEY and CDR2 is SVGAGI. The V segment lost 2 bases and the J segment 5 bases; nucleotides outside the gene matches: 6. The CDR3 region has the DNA TGTGCCAGCAGTTACGGTTGGGACAGCAATAATTCACCCCTCCACTTT. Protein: CASSYGWDSNNSPLHF.

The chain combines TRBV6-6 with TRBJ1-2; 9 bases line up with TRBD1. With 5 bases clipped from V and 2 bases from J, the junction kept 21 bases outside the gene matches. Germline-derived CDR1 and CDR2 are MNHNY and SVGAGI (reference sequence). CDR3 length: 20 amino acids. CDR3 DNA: TGTGCCAGCAGTCCTGATTCATACCGGGACAGGGACCGGCGAAACTATGGCTACACCTTC. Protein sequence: CASSPDSYRDRDRRNYGYTF.

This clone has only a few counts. The CDR3 DNA sequence: TGTGCCAGCAGCGCGGGACGGCAAGGAAACACCATATATTTT. Translation: CASSAGRQGNTIYF. The chain uses TRBV5-4 and TRBJ1-3; D is possibly TRBD1 (5 bases). Germline V gene sequence: CDR1 SGHNT, CDR2 YYREEE (reference sequence). This CDR3 contains 14 residues. Trimming pared 4 bases from V and 4 bases from J, leaving 12 bases between.

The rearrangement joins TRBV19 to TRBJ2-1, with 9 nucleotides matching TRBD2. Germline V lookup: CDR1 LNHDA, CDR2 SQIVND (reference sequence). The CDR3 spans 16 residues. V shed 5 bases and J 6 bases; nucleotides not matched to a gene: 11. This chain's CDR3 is CASSSIAGVTLNEQFF. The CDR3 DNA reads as TGTGCCAGTAGTTCAATAGCGGGAGTAACCCTCAATGAGCAGTTCTTC.

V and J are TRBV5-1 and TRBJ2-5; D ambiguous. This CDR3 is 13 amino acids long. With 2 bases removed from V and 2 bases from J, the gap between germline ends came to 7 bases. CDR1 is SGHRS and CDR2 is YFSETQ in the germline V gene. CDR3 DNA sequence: TGCGCCAGCAGCTTTGATCAGCAAGAGACCCAGTACTTC. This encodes CASSFDQQETQYF.

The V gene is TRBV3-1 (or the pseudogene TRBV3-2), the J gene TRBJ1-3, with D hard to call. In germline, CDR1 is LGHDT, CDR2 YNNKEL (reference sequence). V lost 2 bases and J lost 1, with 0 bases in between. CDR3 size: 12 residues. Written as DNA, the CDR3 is TGTGCCAGCAGCCAATCTGGAAACACCATATATTTT. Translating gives CASSQSGNTIYF.

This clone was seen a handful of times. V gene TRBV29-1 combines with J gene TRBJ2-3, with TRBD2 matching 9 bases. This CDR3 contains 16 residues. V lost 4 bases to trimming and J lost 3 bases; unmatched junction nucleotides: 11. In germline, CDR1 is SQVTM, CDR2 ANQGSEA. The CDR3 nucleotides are TGCAGCGTTGTACCCCGTGGGGCGGGAGGGACAGATACGCAGTATTTT. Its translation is CSVVPRGAGGTDTQYF.

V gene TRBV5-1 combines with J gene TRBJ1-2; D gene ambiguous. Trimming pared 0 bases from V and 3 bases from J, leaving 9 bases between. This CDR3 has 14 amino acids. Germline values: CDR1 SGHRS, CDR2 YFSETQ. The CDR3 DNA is TGCGCCAGCAGCTTGGCTGACACCGACTATGGCTACACCTTC. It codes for CASSLADTDYGYTF.

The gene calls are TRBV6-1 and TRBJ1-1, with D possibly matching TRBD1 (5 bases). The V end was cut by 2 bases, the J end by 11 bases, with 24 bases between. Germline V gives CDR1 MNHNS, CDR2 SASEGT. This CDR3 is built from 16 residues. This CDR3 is CASSETGIFLRVGAFF. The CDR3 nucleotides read TGTGCCAGCAGTGAAACAGGTATCTTTTTACGTGTGGGGGCTTTCTTT.

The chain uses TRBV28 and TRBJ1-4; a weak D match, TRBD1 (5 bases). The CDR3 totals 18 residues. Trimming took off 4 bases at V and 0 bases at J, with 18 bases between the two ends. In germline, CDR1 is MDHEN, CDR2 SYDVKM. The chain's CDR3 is CASSSSPLWGTTNEKLFF. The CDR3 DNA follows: TGTGCCAGCAGTTCATCCCCCCTCTGGGGGACAACTAATGAAAAACTGTTTTTT.

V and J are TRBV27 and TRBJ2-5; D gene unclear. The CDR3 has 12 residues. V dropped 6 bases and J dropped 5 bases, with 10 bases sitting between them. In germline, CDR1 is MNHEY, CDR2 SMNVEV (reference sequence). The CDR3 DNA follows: TGTGCCAGCAGGCGCATCGGGGAGACCCAGTACTTC. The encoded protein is CASRRIGETQYF.

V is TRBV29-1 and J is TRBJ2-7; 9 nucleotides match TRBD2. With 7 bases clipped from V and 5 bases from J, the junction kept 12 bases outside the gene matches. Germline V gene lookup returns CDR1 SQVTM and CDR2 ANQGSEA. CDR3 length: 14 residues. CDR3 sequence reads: CSAGRLAGDNEQYF. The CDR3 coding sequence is TGCAGCGCAGGACGATTAGCGGGAGATAACGAGCAGTACTTC.

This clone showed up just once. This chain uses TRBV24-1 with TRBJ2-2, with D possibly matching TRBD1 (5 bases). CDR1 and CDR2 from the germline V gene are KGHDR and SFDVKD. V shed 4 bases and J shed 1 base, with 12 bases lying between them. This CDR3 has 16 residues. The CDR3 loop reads CATSDHRQLNTGELFF. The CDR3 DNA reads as TGTGCCACCAGTGACCACCGACAGCTGAACACCGGGGAGCTGTTTTTT.